This entry features one T cell receptor beta chain sequence. Clones were read by immunoSEQ multiplex PCR, and TCRdb kept only the in-frame ones, dropping some. Found here are roughly 290,000 clones, around 85% of them singletons; the top ten hold about 6.1%. The data derive from a study of blood T cell repertoires in COVID-19. J gave up 9 bases and V 2 bases, and 10 bases lay outside the gene matches. CDR1 is MNHEY, CDR2 SVGAGI, per germline. This CDR3 is 15 amino acids long. The chain combines TRBV6-5 with TRBJ1-1, with TRBD1 matching over 9 bases. This clonotype was sampled from a woman aged 40-49 years who had recovered from COVID-19. The sequencing input was PBMCs or T cells enriched from blood (not recorded which). As DNA, the CDR3 is TGTGCCAGCAGTTACCGGGACAGGGTGATGGAAAAAGCTTTCTTT. Translation gives CASSYRDRVMEKAFF.